The rows below give T cell receptor beta chains drawn from one sample of a study of fetal regulatory T cell absence and autoimmunity. Using immunoSEQ multiplex PCR, the repertoire was profiled, and TCRdb retains in-frame clones only, with some absent. This repertoire shows around 100,000 clones, 60% to 80% found once; its top ten account for 2%. Input material: pancreas tissue. The receptor source for this set is a male donor with IPEX syndrome. The CDR3 runs from the conserved cysteine through the conserved F or W. A D gene is named only where the DNA matches it firmly. Clone size, where shown, is once, few, many, or a class for clones that have expanded.

14 TRBJ1-2 TRBV10-3 few NA CATSLCRDHYGYTF TGTGCCACCTCTTTATGTCGGGACCACTATGGCTACACCTTC
14 TRBJ2-7 TRBV5-6 NA TRBD2 CASSLWGGSYEQYF TGTGCCAGCAGCTTGTGGGGGGGCTCCTACGAGCAGTACTTC
14 TRBJ1-6 TRBV9 NA NA CASSVRPYNSPLHF TGTGCCAGCAGCGTAAGGCCCTATAATTCACCCCTCCACTTT
14 TRBJ2-5 TRBV2 NA NA CASIGASQRGTQYF TGTGCCAGCATCGGCGCGTCCCAACGCGGGACCCAGTACTTC
13 TRBJ1-6 TRBV10-3 NA NA CAISGTYNSPLHF TGTGCCATCAGCGGGACATATAATTCACCCCTCCACTTT
14 TRBJ1-2 TRBV2 NA TRBD1 CASSLGQAYYGYTF TGTGCCAGCAGCTTAGGACAGGCTTACTATGGCTACACCTTC
13 TRBJ2-1 TRBV5-8 once NA CASSLGREDEQFF TGTGCCAGCAGCTTGGGCAGGGAGGATGAGCAGTTCTTC
15 TRBJ1-2 TRBV2 NA TRBD1 CASSELGQANYGYTF TGTGCCAGCAGTGAATTGGGACAGGCGAACTATGGCTACACCTTC
12 TRBJ2-7 TRBV19 NA TRBD1 CASSIPGGEQYF TGTGCCAGTAGTATCCCAGGGGGCGAGCAGTACTTC
16 TRBJ2-2 TRBV5-4 NA TRBD2 CASSFWGGDRPGELFF TGTGCCAGCAGCTTCTGGGGAGGGGATCGTCCCGGGGAGCTGTTTTTT
15 TRBJ2-2 TRBV27 NA TRBD1 CASRRTGTFPGELFF TGTGCCAGCCGACGGACAGGGACTTTTCCCGGGGAGCTGTTTTTT
16 TRBJ2-7 TRBV15 NA TRBD2 CATSARLSGRFYEQYF TGTGCCACCAGCGCCCGTTTGAGCGGGAGGTTCTACGAGCAGTACTTC
15 TRBJ2-3 TRBV6-1 NA NA CASSEPRASTDTQYF TGTGCCAGCAGTGAACCCAGGGCAAGCACAGATACGCAGTATTTT
18 TRBJ2-3 TRBV9 NA TRBD2 CASSVAWGLAGLWDTQYF TGTGCCAGCAGCGTAGCTTGGGGACTAGCGGGCTTATGGGATACGCAGTATTTT
11 TRBJ1-2 TRBV20-1 few NA CSAPTNYGYTF TGCAGTGCCCCCACCAACTATGGCTACACCTTC
13 TRBJ2-7 TRBV19 NA TRBD1 CATGTGNSYEQYF TGTGCCACCGGGACAGGGAATAGTTACGAGCAGTACTTC
9 TRBJ2-7 TRBV3-2 few NA CASSPRQYF TGTGCCAGCAGTCCCAGGCAGTACTTC
14 TRBJ1-4 TRBV21-1 NA NA CASSNRATNEKLFF TGTGCCAGCAGCAACAGGGCAACTAATGAAAAACTGTTTTTT
16 TRBJ2-3 TRBV7-9 few TRBD2 CASSLGLAGDTDTQYF TGTGCCAGCAGCTTGGGACTAGCGGGGGACACAGATACGCAGTATTTT
12 TRBJ2-7 TRBV5-4 few NA CASSLGGYEQYF TGTGCCAGCAGCTTGGGGGGCTACGAGCAGTACTTC
15 TRBJ1-6 TRBV5-6 NA TRBD1 CASSLGQGEYEALHF TGTGCCAGCAGCTTGGGACAGGGGGAATATGAGGCCCTCCACTTT
12 TRBJ2-5 TRBV6-5 NA TRBD1 CASSWTGETQYF TGTGCCAGCAGTTGGACAGGGGAGACCCAGTACTTC
15 TRBJ1-3 TRBV19 few NA CASSIDRGSGNTIYF TGTGCCAGTAGTATAGACAGGGGCTCTGGAAACACCATATATTTT
12 TRBJ2-7 TRBV4-1 NA NA CASSLGDHEQYF TGCGCCAGCAGCCTTGGAGACCACGAGCAGTACTTC
13 TRBJ2-3 TRBV10-1 few NA CASSDGMSDTQYF TGCGCCAGCAGTGACGGGATGTCAGATACGCAGTATTTT
13 TRBJ1-1 TRBV27 NA NA CASSLGRGTEAFF TGTGCCAGCAGTTTGGGAAGAGGGACTGAAGCTTTCTTT
14 TRBJ1-2 TRBV6-7 once TRBD1 CASSTTQGRYGYTF TGTGCCAGCAGTACCACACAGGGGAGGTATGGCTACACCTTC
14 TRBJ1-2 TRBV29-1 many TRBD1 CSVRIWDRGYGYTF TGCAGCGTTCGAATTTGGGACAGGGGCTATGGCTACACCTTC
14 TRBJ1-2 TRBV25-1 once TRBD1 CASSGDRGNYGYTF TGTGCCAGCAGTGGGGACAGGGGGAACTATGGCTACACCTTC
12 TRBJ2-7 TRBV18 NA NA CASSPGNYEQYF TGTGCCAGCTCACCCGGGAACTACGAGCAGTACTTC
15 TRBJ2-3 TRBV5-1 NA TRBD2 CASSFGLAGEDTQYF TGCGCCAGCAGCTTCGGCCTAGCGGGAGAAGATACGCAGTATTTT
16 TRBJ1-6 TRBV5-1 NA NA CASSWSGRSDNSPLHF TGCGCCAGCAGCTGGTCGGGACGGTCCGATAATTCACCCCTCCACTTT
13 TRBJ1-2 TRBV6-6 NA NA CASSYPSNYGYTF TGTGCCAGCAGTTACCCTTCTAACTATGGCTACACCTTC
19 TRBJ2-7 TRBV2 once NA CASSDSGSQLDPLSYEQYF TGTGCCAGCAGTGATTCGGGGTCCCAACTAGATCCCCTATCCTACGAGCAGTACTTC
14 TRBJ1-3 TRBV30 few NA CAWATGFSGNTIYF TGTGCCTGGGCTACAGGCTTCTCTGGAAACACCATATATTTT
15 TRBJ2-7 TRBV4-1 NA NA CASSPSVERSYEQYF TGCGCCAGCAGCCCGTCCGTAGAAAGGTCCTACGAGCAGTACTTC
19 TRBJ2-2 TRBV7-6 NA TRBD1 CASRPFPGTGDFNTGELFF TGTGCCAGCAGGCCATTCCCCGGGACAGGGGACTTCAACACCGGGGAGCTGTTTTTT
17 TRBJ2-7 TRBV5-4 NA TRBD2 CASSWEWTSGRIYEQYF TGTGCCAGCAGCTGGGAATGGACTAGCGGGAGGATCTACGAGCAGTACTTC
15 TRBJ2-5 TRBV9 NA NA CASSARAAGSGTQYF TGTGCCAGCAGCGCCCGCGCCGCGGGGAGCGGGACCCAGTACTTC
13 TRBJ2-7 TRBV5-1 NA NA CASSLDTGYEQYF TGCGCCAGCAGCTTGGATACAGGTTACGAGCAGTACTTC
15 TRBJ1-5 TRBV19 NA TRBD1 CASSIVRGTNQPQHF TGTGCCAGTAGTATAGTCAGGGGGACCAATCAGCCCCAGCATTTT
14 TRBJ2-1 TRBV4-1 NA NA CASSQVASRYEQFF TGCGCCAGCAGCCAGGTGGCTAGTCGGTATGAGCAGTTCTTC
16 TRBJ2-3 TRBV7-2 NA TRBD1 CASSLEKDRATDTQYF TGTGCCAGCAGCTTAGAAAAGGACAGGGCCACAGATACGCAGTATTTT
14 TRBJ1-5 TRBV7-9 NA NA CASSTAGTLKPQHF TGTGCCAGCAGCACTGCCGGGACGTTAAAGCCCCAGCATTTT
12 TRBJ2-7 TRBV30 NA NA CAWSGLPGEQYF TGTGCCTGGAGTGGACTACCAGGCGAGCAGTACTTC
13 TRBJ2-7 TRBV7-8 NA NA CASSRGPGYEQYF TGTGCCAGCAGCCGAGGGCCAGGCTACGAGCAGTACTTC
18 TRBJ2-1 TRBV4-1 NA NA CASSQDWDSGFTYNEQFF TGCGCCAGCAGCCAAGATTGGGATAGCGGATTCACCTACAATGAGCAGTTCTTC
14 TRBJ2-2 TRBV11-2 NA NA CASSLRTNTGELFF TGTGCCAGCAGCTTACGAACGAACACCGGGGAGCTGTTTTTT
11 TRBJ1-1 TRBV20-1 NA NA CSASGGPEAFF TGCAGTGCTAGTGGTGGTCCTGAAGCTTTCTTT
15 TRBJ1-1 TRBV25-1 NA TRBD1 CASSRHRGVNTEAFF TGTGCCAGCAGTAGACACAGGGGGGTGAACACTGAAGCTTTCTTT
14 TRBJ2-7 TRBV2 NA NA CASSERTRFYEQYF TGTGCCAGCAGTGAAAGAACCCGGTTCTACGAGCAGTACTTC